This TCR beta chain emerged from a study of cytomegalovirus exposure and HLA in healthy donors. The study, taken as a whole, reports: Common viral pathogens were later found to be apparently linked to several of the most significant clusters.

Researchers ran the PCR with 60 Vbeta and 13 Jbeta primers. Clones were read by immunoSEQ multiplex PCR, and TCRdb kept only the in-frame ones, dropping some. The repertoire consists of 54,000 or so clones, with around three fifths occurring once and the leading ten covering about 11%. Worth noting for this clone: Its antigen is not identified.

The receptor was isolated from a human donor in good health. The sample was PBMCs.

In DNA, the CDR3 is TGTGCCAGCAGTGAGTACAGGGGGCCACAGTACTTC. Protein sequence: CASSEYRGPQYF. This chain connects TRBV2 to TRBJ2-4; 9 nucleotides agree with TRBD1. The J segment lost 13 bases and the V segment lost 3 bases, leaving 4 bases of the junction unmatched. The CDR3 has 12 residues. CDR1 and CDR2 from the germline V gene are SNHLY and FYNNEI.